This TCR beta chain comes out of a study of early T cells in non-severe SARS-CoV-2 infection. Unique molecular identifiers were attached to individual cDNA molecules. TCRdb itself ran the 5' RACE reads through MiXCR, one entry per CDR3 protein. Of 57,000 or so distinct CDR3 sequences listed, roughly 12% are singletons. Germline V gene sequence: CDR1 DFQATT, CDR2 SNEGSKA (reference sequence). V was cut by 6 bases and J by 4 bases, with 18 bases left in between. The CDR3 consists of 14 residues. Sample share makes this clonotype large (0.1 to 1%). The clonotype comes from an adult who was a healthcare worker with PCR-confirmed SARS-CoV-2 infection or an uninfected control (not recorded which). This rearrangement joins TRBV20-1 to TRBJ1-1; possibly TRBD1 for D (6 bases). Material for sequencing was whole blood. CDR3 DNA: TGCAGTGCGCTCCCAGGGGCCGGAGTCACTGAAGCTTTCTTT. Amino acid sequence: CSALPGAGVTEAFF.